The 20 T cell receptor beta chains given below trace back to one sample, sequenced in a study of beta chain features in type 1 diabetes. The authors reverse transcribed all of the isolated RNA, so sequencing captured expressed TCRB transcripts. The assay was immunoSEQ multiplex PCR, and TCRdb's table has in-frame clones only and misses some. Among about 360,000 clones, over 9.5% were seen once, and the ten largest hold under 0.02%. Sequencing was carried out using naive CD4+ T cells from blood. The receptors were gathered from a young man in good health.

The rearrangement joins TRBV2 to TRBJ2-5, with TRBD1 identical over 8 bases. Germline V gives CDR1 SNHLY, CDR2 FYNNEI. Trimming took 0 bases from V and 3 from J; bases not matched to a gene: 9. The CDR3 length is 17 residues. The CDR3 spells CASSEATDRVLKETQYF. The CDR3 DNA follows: TGTGCCAGCAGTGAAGCCACGGACAGGGTTCTCAAAGAGACCCAGTACTTC.

This clone was detected only a few times. The CDR3 region is CATSRASTSGILYNEQFF. DNA of the CDR3: TGTGCCACCAGCAGAGCTTCGACTAGCGGGATTTTATACAATGAGCAGTTCTTC. The chain uses TRBV15 and TRBJ2-1; 11 bases are shared with TRBD2. CDR1 LNHNV and CDR2 YYDKDF come from the germline V gene (reference sequence). CDR3 size: 18 residues. V shed 1 base and J 4 bases; nucleotides not matched to a gene: 9.

In this sample, this clone turned up a few times. J is TRBJ1-5 and V is TRBV4-3; D might be TRBD1 (6 bases). The germline V and J ends were trimmed by 0 bases and 7 bases, with 25 bases remaining between them. The CDR3 consists of 19 residues. CDR1 is LGHNA, CDR2 YSLEER, per germline. The CDR3 spells CASSQDLSKGGGAEQPQHF. DNA for the CDR3: TGCGCCAGCAGCCAAGATCTCTCGAAAGGAGGGGGGGCAGAACAGCCCCAGCATTTT.

The V gene is TRBV11-2, the J gene TRBJ2-4, with 8 bases identical to TRBD2. The CDR3 spans 15 residues. Trimming removed 6 bases from V and 8 bases from J; junction bases left unmatched: 12. Per germline, CDR1 SGHAT and CDR2 FQNNGV. The CDR3 loop reads CASSSIGGAVYIQYF. The DNA for the CDR3 is TGTGCCAGCAGTTCAATCGGGGGGGCGGTTTACATTCAGTACTTC.

This clone was counted only a few times. The chain carries TRBV7-9 and TRBJ1-2; D perhaps matches TRBD1 (5 bases). Per germline, CDR1 SEHNR and CDR2 FQNEAQ (reference sequence). Trimming pared 10 bases from V and 4 bases from J, leaving 19 bases between. The CDR3 is 14 amino acids. The CDR3 sequence is CATGLRGGIYGYTF. The CDR3 DNA is TGTGCCACGGGCCTCCGCGGGGGGATCTATGGCTACACCTTC.

This clone was counted a few times. The V call is TRBV30, the J call TRBJ2-3, with 8 nucleotides matching TRBD2. The CDR3 extends over 15 amino acids. The V and J ends lost 1 base and 1 base, in that order; junction bases with no gene match: 4. The germline V gene has CDR1 GTSNPN and CDR2 SVGIG (reference sequence). CDR3 protein: CAWSGQAGGTDTQYF. The DNA of the CDR3 is TGTGCCTGGAGTGGCCAAGCGGGAGGCACAGATACGCAGTATTTT.

This clone was found a few times. The V gene is TRBV30, the J gene TRBJ2-1; TRBD1 agrees at 9 bases. The CDR3 totals 13 residues. V trimming: 6 bases; J trimming: 6 bases; junction bases outside the gene matches: 6. In germline, CDR1 is GTSNPN, CDR2 SVGIG (reference sequence). CDR3: CACYRDRVNEQFF. CDR3 DNA sequence: TGTGCCTGTTACCGGGACAGGGTCAATGAGCAGTTCTTC.

As DNA, the CDR3 is TGTGCCAGCGGGGGACAGACCAATCAGCCCCAGCATTTT. Translating gives CASGGQTNQPQHF. The rearrangement uses TRBV6-5 and TRBJ1-5, with 7 positions matching TRBD1. Germline CDR1 MNHEY, CDR2 SVGAGI. This CDR3 has 13 amino acids. V gave up 8 bases and J gave up 3 bases; unmatched junction bases: 4.

The sample holds a few counts of this clone. The V call is TRBV28, the J call TRBJ1-1, with TRBD1 matching 10 bases. This CDR3 is 15 amino acids long. CDR1 is MDHEN and CDR2 is SYDVKM in the germline V gene. Losses at the gene ends were 4 bases for V and 10 bases for J; bases not matched to a gene: 12. The CDR3 region is CASSSPTGGTGLAFF. Here the CDR3 DNA reads TGTGCCAGCAGTTCCCCGACAGGGGGCACGGGTTTAGCTTTCTTT.

This clone was observed a handful of times. In DNA form, the CDR3 reads TGTGCCAGCAGCCAGGGGACATATGAAAAACTGTTTTTT. Translating gives CASSQGTYEKLFF. The rearrangement joins TRBV14 to TRBJ1-4; D is perhaps TRBD1 (6 bases). The length of the CDR3 is 13 residues. V was clipped by 3 bases and J by 6 bases, with 8 bases between them. In germline, CDR1 is SGHDN, CDR2 FVKESK.

This clone was recorded a few times. The chain combines TRBV29-1 with TRBJ2-3; D is unclear. Germline loops: CDR1 SQVTM, CDR2 ANQGSEA. The CDR3 loop spans 14 amino acids. V was clipped by 3 bases and J by 0 bases, with 10 bases between them. The CDR3 is CSVDTVPSTDTQYF. The CDR3 DNA follows: TGCAGCGTTGACACAGTCCCTAGCACAGATACGCAGTATTTT.

CDR3 bases: TGCGCCAGCAGCCAAGAAGGTTCTCCTCGGGGAGATACGCAGTATTTT. It is translated as CASSQEGSPRGDTQYF. The rearrangement uses TRBV4-3 and TRBJ2-3; tentative D call: TRBD2 (5 bases). CDR1 and CDR2 from the germline V gene are LGHNA and YSLEER. The CDR3 totals 16 residues. Trimming pared 0 bases from V and 5 bases from J, leaving 15 bases between.

This clone was recorded a few times. The V call is TRBV4-3, the J call TRBJ2-1, with TRBD2 matching over 13 bases. This CDR3 contains 19 residues. Germline V gives CDR1 LGHNA, CDR2 YSLEER. V was pared by 1 base and J by 4 bases, with 10 bases of the junction left unmatched. In DNA form, the CDR3 reads TGCGCCAGCAGCCAAGCGCCCAAGGGACTAGCGGGATTATACAATGAGCAGTTCTTC. Translated, it gives CASSQAPKGLAGLYNEQFF.

This clone was detected only a few times. J is TRBJ2-7 and V is TRBV30; no firm D call. The CDR3 extends over 15 amino acids. Deletions cut 1 base from V and 1 base from J, with 14 bases between. Germline assignment: CDR1 GTSNPN and CDR2 SVGIG (reference sequence). The CDR3 bases are TGTGCCTGGAGTGCGGATTCTAGGCAGTCCTACGAGCAGTACTTC. The encoded protein is CAWSADSRQSYEQYF.

The V gene is TRBV4-2, the J gene TRBJ2-1; D unresolved. Germline CDR1 and CDR2: LGHNA and YNFKEQ. The CDR3 has 17 residues. The V end was cut by 3 bases, the J end by 4 bases, with 19 bases between. The CDR3, as DNA: TGTGCCAGCAGCCAGGTCGACCAGACTCGGGTTTACAATGAGCAGTTCTTC. This sequence encodes CASSQVDQTRVYNEQFF.

The chain recombines TRBV7-6 with TRBJ2-5; perhaps TRBD2 as D (6 bases). This CDR3 contains 12 residues. Germline CDR1 is SGHVS and CDR2 is FNYEAQ. V was pared by 1 base and J by 9 bases, with 9 bases between. DNA for the CDR3: TGTGCCAGCAGCTTAGGTGGGGAGGCCCAGTACTTC. Its protein is CASSLGGEAQYF.

This clone was seen only a few times. The chain combines TRBV4-1 with TRBJ2-5; D is perhaps TRBD2 (6 bases). Germline values: CDR1 MGHRA, CDR2 YSYEKL. The CDR3 sequence is 14 residues long. V gave up 1 base and J gave up 5 bases, with 11 bases separating them. CDR3 protein: CASSQGQRAETQYF. The CDR3 DNA reads as TGCGCCAGCAGCCAAGGGCAGCGGGCGGAGACCCAGTACTTC.

This clone was counted a few times. The rearrangement links TRBV28 to TRBJ2-1; D possibly corresponds to TRBD2 (6 bases). In germline, CDR1 is MDHEN, CDR2 SYDVKM. The CDR3 sequence is 15 residues long. V was cut by 1 base and J by 8 bases, with 15 bases left in between. The CDR3 nucleotides read TGTGCCAGCAGTTTATCCGGACTACCGGGGGATGAGCAGTTCTTC. As protein: CASSLSGLPGDEQFF.

This clone was observed a handful of times. The V and J genes are TRBV27 and TRBJ2-7; TRBD2 is a possible D gene (5 bases). CDR3 length: 15 amino acids. Trimming took off 2 bases at V and 2 bases at J, with 13 bases between the two ends. From germline, CDR1 is MNHEY and CDR2 SMNVEV (reference sequence). The CDR3 bases are TGTGCCAGCAGTTTAGGAGGCGGACGGACCTACGAGCAGTACTTC. This encodes CASSLGGGRTYEQYF.

This sequence joins TRBV30 and TRBJ1-5, with D perhaps matching TRBD1 (5 bases). Germline-derived CDR1 and CDR2 are GTSNPN and SVGIG (reference sequence). Trimming took 3 bases from V and 6 from J, leaving 12 bases between them. The CDR3 contains 13 residues. The CDR3 DNA sequence: TGTGCCTGGAGCAAAGGGGCCGGTCAGCCCCAGCATTTT. Translation gives CAWSKGAGQPQHF.